A few counts support the clone carrying this T cell receptor beta chain. The antigen is unknown. The sample is drawn from a study of read filtering for tumor transcriptome and immune sequencing. Overall study context: Mean patient age was roughly 70 years, range about 47 to 85; 17 male, 12 to 15 female. Overall study findings and caveats: This fraction held mixed bone marrow immune cells after CD138-negative sorting.

Trimming stripped 5 bases from V and 4 bases from J, with 3 bases between. The germline gives CDR1 SNHLY, CDR2 FYNNEI. This CDR3 has 11 amino acids. Molecular barcoded adaptors covering alpha/delta and beta/gamma chains were used on 400 ng RNA. MiXCR, applied by TCRdb to the reads, yields one record per CDR3 protein. The sample holds more than 45,000 distinct CDR3 sequences, approximately 18% seen once. The chain recombines TRBV2 with TRBJ1-5; no firm D call. The receptor comes from a donor older than 35 with multiple myeloma. The sample consisted of a population of CD138-negative cells sorted from bone marrow. The CDR3 spells CASSLNQPQHF. The CDR3 bases are TGTGCCAGCAGTTTAAATCAGCCCCAGCATTTT.